This T cell receptor (beta chain) was recorded in a study of T cell responses to AZD1222 COVID-19 vaccine. Looking at the study overall: Combined were second doses at about 4 or about 12 weeks. Regarding the study as a whole: The donor cohort was predominantly white British with a female majority, and clonal diversity may have been underestimated. Recipients of AZD1222 seropositive at baseline numbered only five or six.

J was trimmed by 16 bases and V by 4 bases; bases with no gene match: 7. CDR3 length equals 14 residues. In germline, CDR1 is KGHDR, CDR2 SFDVKD. This clone has a single count. Its target is unknown. Profiling relied on immunoSEQ multiplex PCR, and the TCRdb table lists in-frame clones only, not all of them. Among roughly 120,000 clones, roughly nine tenths were seen once, and the ten largest hold 3.5% to 4.5%. The genes are TRBV24-1 and TRBJ2-1; TRBD2 matches at 15 bases. The sample here was peripheral blood, taken on day 0 of AZD1222 vaccination. This clonotype originated in an adult in good health. CDR3 DNA sequence: TGTGCCACCAGTGAACCCGGGACTAGCGGGAGGTTTTTCTTC. It encodes CATSEPGTSGRFFF.